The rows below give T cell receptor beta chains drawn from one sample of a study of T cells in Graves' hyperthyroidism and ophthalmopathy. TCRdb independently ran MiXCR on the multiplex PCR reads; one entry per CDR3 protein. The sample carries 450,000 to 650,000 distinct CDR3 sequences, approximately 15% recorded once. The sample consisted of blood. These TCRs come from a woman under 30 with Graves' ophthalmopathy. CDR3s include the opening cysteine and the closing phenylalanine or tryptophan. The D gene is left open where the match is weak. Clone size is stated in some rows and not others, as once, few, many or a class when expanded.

CDR3aa: CASSELLSEQYF; CDR3nt: TGTGCCAGCAGTGAACTCTTAAGCGAGCAGTACTTC; d_gene: -; abundance: -; j_gene: TRBJ2-7; v_gene: TRBV6-1
CDR3aa: CAGSSLAGATFDTQYF; CDR3nt: TGTGCCGGCAGCTCGTTAGCGGGGGCCACTTTTGATACGCAGTATTTT; d_gene: TRBD2; abundance: -; j_gene: TRBJ2-3; v_gene: TRBV7-8
CDR3aa: CASSPPRGLAFF; CDR3nt: TGTGCCAGCAGTCCCCCGCGGGGGCTAGCTTTCTTT; d_gene: -; abundance: -; j_gene: TRBJ1-1; v_gene: TRBV6-2/TRBV6-3
CDR3aa: CASSSYPSEGGGTEAFF; CDR3nt: TGTGCCAGCAGTTCCTATCCGTCAGAGGGGGGAGGGACTGAAGCTTTCTTT; d_gene: -; abundance: few; j_gene: TRBJ1-1; v_gene: TRBV7-2
CDR3aa: CASSDPAGQGGDEQYF; CDR3nt: TGTGCCAGCAGTGACCCAGCGGGACAGGGAGGGGACGAGCAGTACTTC; d_gene: TRBD1; abundance: few; j_gene: TRBJ2-7; v_gene: TRBV2
CDR3aa: CSARDISGMVNEQFF; CDR3nt: TGCAGTGCTAGAGACATTAGCGGGATGGTGAATGAGCAGTTCTTC; d_gene: TRBD2; abundance: few; j_gene: TRBJ2-1; v_gene: TRBV20-1
CDR3aa: CASSSSWGGYEQYF; CDR3nt: TGCGCCAGCAGCTCCTCCTGGGGGGGGTACGAGCAGTACTTC; d_gene: TRBD2; abundance: -; j_gene: TRBJ2-7; v_gene: TRBV5-1
CDR3aa: CASPSHEQFF; CDR3nt: TGTGCCTCCCCGAGCCATGAGCAGTTCTTC; d_gene: -; abundance: many; j_gene: TRBJ2-1; v_gene: TRBV30
CDR3aa: CASSLVGGLIFDEQFF; CDR3nt: TGCGCCAGCAGCTTGGTTGGGGGCCTTATATTCGATGAGCAGTTCTTC; d_gene: -; abundance: few; j_gene: TRBJ2-1; v_gene: TRBV5-1
CDR3aa: CASSPGTGKVQYF; CDR3nt: TGTGCCAGTAGCCCGGGGACAGGGAAGGTGCAGTACTTC; d_gene: TRBD1; abundance: few; j_gene: TRBJ2-7; v_gene: TRBV19
CDR3aa: CASSYAGSSGANVLTF; CDR3nt: TGTGCCAGCAGTTACGCAGGCAGCTCTGGGGCCAACGTCCTGACTTTC; d_gene: -; abundance: many; j_gene: TRBJ2-6; v_gene: TRBV6-2/TRBV6-3
CDR3aa: CASTPAGFDPNYGYTF; CDR3nt: TGTGCCAGCACACCGGCGGGGTTCGATCCTAACTATGGCTACACCTTC; d_gene: -; abundance: few; j_gene: TRBJ1-2; v_gene: TRBV6-1
CDR3aa: CSARDRPREGPVEYF; CDR3nt: TGCAGTGCTAGAGATCGGCCGCGGGAGGGCCCAGTTGAGTACTTC; d_gene: TRBD2; abundance: few; j_gene: TRBJ2-5; v_gene: TRBV20-1
CDR3aa: CASSSWGETQYF; CDR3nt: TGCGCCAGCAGCTCGTGGGGGGAGACCCAGTACTTC; d_gene: -; abundance: -; j_gene: TRBJ2-5; v_gene: TRBV5-1